This TCR beta chain was captured in a study of shared clonotypes between healthy human individuals. Findings of the study overall: Relative to their counterparts shared across all four donors, non-shared clonotypes exhibited diminished generation probabilities. Richness estimates generally favored naive over memory subsets.

Profiled with immunoSEQ multiplex PCR; TCRdb holds only in-frame clones, not every one. The sample lists some 1 million clones; about 74% were seen once. Trimming removed 5 bases at V and 0 bases at J, with 11 bases between. Germline V gene data show CDR1 as MDHEN and CDR2 as SYDVKM. The CDR3 extends over 15 amino acids. With respect to this clone: As yet, its antigen is unknown.

Sequencing was done on a sample of memory CD4+ T cells sorted from blood. Subset described: CD45RA-negative fraction. The clonotype was recovered from a man between 18 and 35 years old in good health. The chain recombines TRBV28 with TRBJ1-3; TRBD1 is a possible D gene (6 bases). The CDR3, as DNA: TGTGCCAGCAGTCCGGACAGACCCTCTGGAAACACCATATATTTT. Its protein product is CASSPDRPSGNTIYF.